The T cell receptor beta chain under discussion was sequenced for a study of control samples from healthy donors and cancer patients. Sequencing used immunoSEQ multiplex PCR; TCRdb keeps in-frame clones, though not all of them. Of about 110,000 clones listed, roughly 79% are singletons. The CDR3 has 13 amino acids. The germline V gene encodes CDR1 SGHKS and CDR2 YYEKEE (reference sequence). Trimming stripped 4 bases from V and 10 bases from J, with 15 bases between. Input material: blood. This sequence originates from a man younger than 30 in good health. The gene calls are TRBV5-5 and TRBJ2-1; D may be TRBD2 (5 bases). As DNA, the CDR3 is TGTGCCAGCAGCCTTGGCTTCGGAGGAGAGCAGTTCTTC. This codes for CASSLGFGGEQFF.